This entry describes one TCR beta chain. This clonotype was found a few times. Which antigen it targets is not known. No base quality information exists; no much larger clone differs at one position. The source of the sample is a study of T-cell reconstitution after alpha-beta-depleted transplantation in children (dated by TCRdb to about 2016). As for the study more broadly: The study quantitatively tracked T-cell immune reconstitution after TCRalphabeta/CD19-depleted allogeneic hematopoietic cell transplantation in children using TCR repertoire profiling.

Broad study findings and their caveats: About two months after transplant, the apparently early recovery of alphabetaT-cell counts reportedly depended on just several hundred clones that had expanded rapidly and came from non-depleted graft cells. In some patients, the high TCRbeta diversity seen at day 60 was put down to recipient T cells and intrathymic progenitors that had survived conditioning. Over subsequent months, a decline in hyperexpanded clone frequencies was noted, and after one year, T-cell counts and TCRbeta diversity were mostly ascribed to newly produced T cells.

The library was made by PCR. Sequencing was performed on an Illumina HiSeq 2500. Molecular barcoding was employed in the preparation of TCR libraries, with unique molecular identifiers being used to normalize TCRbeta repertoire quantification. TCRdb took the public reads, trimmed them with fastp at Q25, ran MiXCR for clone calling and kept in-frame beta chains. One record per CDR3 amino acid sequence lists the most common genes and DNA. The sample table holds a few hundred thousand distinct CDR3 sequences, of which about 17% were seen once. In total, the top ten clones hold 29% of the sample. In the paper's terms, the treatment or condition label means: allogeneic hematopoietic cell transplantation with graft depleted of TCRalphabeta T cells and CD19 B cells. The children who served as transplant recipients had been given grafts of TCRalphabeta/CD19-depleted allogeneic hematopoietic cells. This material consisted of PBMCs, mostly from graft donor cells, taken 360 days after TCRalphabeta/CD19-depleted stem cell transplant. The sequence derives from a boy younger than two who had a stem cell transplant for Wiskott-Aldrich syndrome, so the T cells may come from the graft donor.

The sequenced DNA: TGCGCCAGCAGCGAGAGACAGGTCAACACTGAAGCTTTCTTT. Its translation is CASSERQVNTEAFF. The V and J segments used are TRBV5-1 and TRBJ1-1; the D region possibly corresponds to TRBD1 (6 bases align). From the cysteine through the phenylalanine, the CDR3 covers 14 amino acids. Only the CDR3 region is kept as DNA, spanning 42 bases read in frame from base 1. From a lookup of the germline V gene, CDR1 and CDR2 are SGHRS and YFSETQ. A distance of 12 bases separates the germline ends of V and J, which lose 4 bases and 2 bases respectively.